This TCR beta chain stems from a study of monozygotic twins with inflammatory bowel disease. Template switching introduced UMIs that contain a 6-nucleotide sample barcode. From the 5' RACE reads, TCRdb lists one entry per CDR3 protein and no DNA. The sample includes a few hundred thousand distinct CDR3 sequences. Donors gave 2.5 ml of blood apiece. The V gene's germline CDR1 is MDHEN and CDR2 SYDVKM. The CDR3 length is 12 residues. The sample consisted of blood. The source is a human donor with ulcerative colitis or Crohn's disease, or a healthy co-twin of an affected twin (not recorded which). The V call is TRBV28, the J call TRBJ2-7; the D call from TCRdb, TRBD2, cannot be confirmed without DNA. The CDR3 loop is CAGGDVGSEQYF.